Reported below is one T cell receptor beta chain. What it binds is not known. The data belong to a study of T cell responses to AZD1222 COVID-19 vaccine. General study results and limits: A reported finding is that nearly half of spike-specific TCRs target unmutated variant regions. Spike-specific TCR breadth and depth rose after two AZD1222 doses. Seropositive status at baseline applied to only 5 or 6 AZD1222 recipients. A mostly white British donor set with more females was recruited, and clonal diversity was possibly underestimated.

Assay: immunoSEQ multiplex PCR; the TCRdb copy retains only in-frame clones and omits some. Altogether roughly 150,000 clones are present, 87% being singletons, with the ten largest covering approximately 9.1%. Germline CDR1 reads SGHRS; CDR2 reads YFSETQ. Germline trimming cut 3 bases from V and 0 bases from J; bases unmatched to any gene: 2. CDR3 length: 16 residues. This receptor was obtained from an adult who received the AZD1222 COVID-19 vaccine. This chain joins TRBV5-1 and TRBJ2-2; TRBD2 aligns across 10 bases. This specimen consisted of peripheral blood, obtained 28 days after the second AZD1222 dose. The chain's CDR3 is CASSSGLAANTGELFF. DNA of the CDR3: TGCGCCAGCAGCTCCGGACTAGCGGCGAACACCGGGGAGCTGTTTTTT. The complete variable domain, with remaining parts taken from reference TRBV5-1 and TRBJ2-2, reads KAGVTQTPRYLIKTRGQQVTLSCSPISGHRSVSWYQQTPGQGLQFLFEYFSETQRNKGNFPGRFSGRQFSNSRSEMNVSTLELGDSALYLCASSSGLAANTGELFFGEGSRLTVL.